These 17 T cell receptor beta chains originate from one sample sequenced in a study of identifying expanded T cells in peripheral blood. Here immunoSEQ multiplex PCR was the method, and the copy in TCRdb shows in-frame clones only, minus some. Of 90,000 or so clones detected, around 87% appear once; the ten largest clones hold roughly 5.9%. Sequencing was done on a sample of blood. The receptors derive from a person between 18 and 69 years old in good health.

The chain uses TRBV27 and TRBJ2-5; TRBD2 matches at 7 bases. The trim removed 6 bases at V and 5 bases at J, leaving 9 bases unmatched. This CDR3 comprises 14 residues. Germline CDR1 and CDR2: MNHEY and SMNVEV (reference sequence). The CDR3 DNA follows: TGTGCCAGCAGGACCCTACTTAGCGGGGAGACCCAGTACTTC. Translating it yields CASRTLLSGETQYF.

The chain uses TRBV30 and TRBJ1-6; 7 bases are shared with TRBD1. Unmatched junction bases numbered 2, after V lost 5 bases and J lost 7 bases. Germline V gives CDR1 GTSNPN, CDR2 SVGIG (reference sequence). This CDR3 has 12 residues. CDR3 loop: CAWDRANSPLHF. As DNA, the CDR3 is TGTGCCTGGGACAGGGCCAATTCACCCCTCCACTTT. The full variable domain, rest sourced from reference TRBV30 and TRBJ1-6, is SQTIHQWPATLVQPVGSPLSLECTVEGTSNPNLYWYRQAAGRGLQLLFYSVGIGQISSEVPQNLSASRPQDRQFILSSKKLLLSDSGFYLCAWDRANSPLHFGNGTRLTVT.

The CDR3 region is CASSYEASYEQYF. The CDR3 DNA follows: TGTGCCAGCAGTTACGAAGCCTCCTACGAGCAGTACTTC. The chain recombines TRBV6-6 with TRBJ2-7; D not certain. The V gene lost 2 bases and the J gene lost 0 bases, with 5 bases spanning the gap. The length of the CDR3 is 13 residues. The germline V gene encodes CDR1 MNHNY and CDR2 SVGAGI (reference sequence).

The chain employs TRBV4-3 and TRBJ2-4; tentatively, D is TRBD2 (7 bases). Germline lookup yields CDR1 LGHNA and CDR2 YSLEER. The CDR3 contains 15 residues. The V and J ends lost 5 bases and 4 bases respectively, with 15 bases between them. The CDR3 DNA reads as TGCGCCAGCAGCTCGTCGGGGGGCGCAAAAAACATTCAGTACTTC. This encodes CASSSSGGAKNIQYF.

This chain's CDR3 is CASSEFSGRENTEAFF. The CDR3 DNA sequence: TGTGCCAGCAGTGAATTCTCGGGACGGGAGAACACTGAAGCTTTCTTT. The V call is TRBV25-1, the J call TRBJ1-1; D may be TRBD1 (5 bases). V was clipped by 1 base and J by 1 base, with 13 bases between them. The CDR3 loop spans 16 amino acids. CDR1 is MGHDK and CDR2 is SYGVNS in the germline V gene.

The rearrangement links TRBV4-3 to TRBJ1-5; D might be TRBD1 (5 bases). Trimming stripped 3 bases from V and 0 bases from J, with 12 bases between. The CDR3 extends over 16 amino acids. The germline V gene encodes CDR1 LGHNA and CDR2 YSLEER. The CDR3, as DNA: TGCGCCAGCAGCCAGAATCTACAGGTTAGCAATCAGCCCCAGCATTTT. It translates to CASSQNLQVSNQPQHF.

The gene calls are TRBV5-6 and TRBJ1-6, with 7 bases lining up with TRBD1. Germline CDR1 SGHDT, CDR2 YYEEEE. V lost 4 bases to trimming and J lost 5 bases; unmatched junction nucleotides: 9. There are 16 residues in the CDR3. The CDR3, as DNA: TGTGCCAGCAGCACCCGACAGGGAAGAAATAATTCACCCCTCCACTTT. Protein: CASSTRQGRNNSPLHF.

This sequence joins TRBV25-1 and TRBJ2-2, with D perhaps matching TRBD2 (5 bases). CDR1 and CDR2 from the germline V gene are MGHDK and SYGVNS. V gave up 8 bases and J gave up 4 bases, with 14 bases separating them. The CDR3 sequence is 14 residues long. The CDR3 loop reads CASREIGVTGELFF. CDR3 nucleotides: TGTGCCAGCCGAGAGATCGGGGTCACCGGGGAGCTGTTTTTT. The complete variable domain, with remaining parts taken from reference TRBV25-1 and TRBJ2-2, reads EADIYQTPRYLVIGTGKKITLECSQTMGHDKMYWYQQDPGMELHLIHYSYGVNSTEKGDLSSESTVSRIRTEHFPLTLESARPSHTSQYLCASREIGVTGELFFGEGSRLTVL.

The chain couples TRBV5-1 to TRBJ1-1; TRBD1 aligns across 8 bases. The germline CDR1 and CDR2 sequences are SGHRS and YFSETQ. CDR3 size: 15 residues. The V and J ends lost 2 bases and 1 base, in that order; junction bases with no gene match: 4. The CDR3 region is CASSFRQGWNTEAFF. CDR3 coding DNA: TGCGCCAGCAGCTTTCGACAGGGGTGGAACACTGAAGCTTTCTTT.

This clone was found a few times. V gene TRBV6-6 combines with J gene TRBJ1-5, with D possibly matching TRBD1 (5 bases). Germline loops: CDR1 MNHNY, CDR2 SVGAGI (reference sequence). The CDR3 sequence is 13 residues long. Trimming removed 7 bases from V and 5 bases from J, with 12 bases in between. The CDR3 DNA reads as TGTGCCAGCACAGTGGGACTTTATCAGCCCCAGCATTTT. Its protein product is CASTVGLYQPQHF.

V is TRBV9 and J is TRBJ2-2; 7 nucleotides line up with TRBD2. Germline V CDR1 and CDR2: SGDLS, YYNGEE. This CDR3 spans 16 amino acids. Trimming took 0 bases from V and 5 from J; bases not matched to a gene: 7. The CDR3 protein is CASSVGGRGVTGELFF. The CDR3 DNA follows: TGTGCCAGCAGCGTAGGAGGGAGGGGAGTGACCGGGGAGCTGTTTTTT.

The chain recombines TRBV14 with TRBJ1-4, with unresolved D. CDR1 is SGHDN, CDR2 FVKESK, per germline. Trimming took off 0 bases at V and 7 bases at J, with 9 bases between the two ends. The CDR3 totals 14 residues. CDR3 DNA sequence: TGTGCCAGCAGCCAAGATCCAAGGCCTGAAAAACTGTTTTTT. This encodes CASSQDPRPEKLFF.

In regard to this clone: At one end the junction does not follow the germline gene, possibly because of a read error. The chain combines TRBV7-9 with TRBJ1-1; 8 positions match TRBD1. There are 15 residues in the CDR3. Germline values: CDR1 SEHNR, CDR2 FQNEAQ (reference sequence). The DNA of the CDR3 is TGTGCCAGCAGCAGATCGGGACAGGCGAACGCTGAAGCTTTCTTT. Its translation is CASSRSGQANAEAFF.

The chain links TRBV11-2 to TRBJ1-3; D remains unclear. V was cut by 5 bases and J by 0 bases, with 14 bases left in between. CDR3 length equals 16 residues. Germline CDR1 and CDR2: SGHAT and FQNNGV. CDR3 sequence: CASSGSGGSSGNTIYF. The CDR3 coding sequence is TGTGCCAGCAGCGGATCCGGCGGAAGCTCTGGAAACACCATATATTTT.

This chain connects TRBV18 to TRBJ2-7, with D possibly being TRBD2 (6 bases). CDR1 KGHSH and CDR2 LQKENI come from the germline V gene. Trimming shortened V by 3 bases and J by 4 bases, and 13 bases separated the two germline ends. CDR3 size: 14 residues. CDR3 region: CASSPGGAPYEQYF. CDR3 DNA: TGTGCCAGCTCACCCGGAGGGGCCCCGTACGAGCAGTACTTC.

The rearrangement uses TRBV5-1 and TRBJ2-3; 7 nucleotides align to TRBD2. With 0 bases clipped from V and 4 bases from J, the junction kept 5 bases outside the gene matches. Looked up from germline, CDR1 is SGHRS and CDR2 is YFSETQ. The length of the CDR3 is 15 residues. The CDR3 sequence is CASSLASGGSDTQYF. The CDR3 DNA follows: TGCGCCAGCAGCTTGGCATCCGGGGGGTCAGATACGCAGTATTTT.

The chain recombines TRBV30 with TRBJ1-1; possible D gene TRBD1, 6 bases. The CDR3 has 15 residues. The ends were cut back, 5 bases at V and 0 bases at J, with 16 bases in the middle. Germline CDR1 GTSNPN, CDR2 SVGIG (reference sequence). The CDR3 loop reads CAWEQGRPMNTEAFF. CDR3 DNA sequence: TGTGCCTGGGAACAGGGACGACCCATGAACACTGAAGCTTTCTTT.